This T cell receptor (beta chain) was sequenced for a study of blood T cell repertoires in COVID-19. Turning to the study itself: The origin of the acute and convalescent COVID-19 samples was the United States, Italy and Spain. T cells, B-cell-depleted T cells, or PBMCs supplied cDNA or gDNA.

This clone is a singleton in its sample. The CDR3 is 15 amino acids. V lost 2 bases, J lost 2 bases, and 12 bases lay in between. Germline lookup yields CDR1 SGHTA and CDR2 FQGNSA. As handled by the study authors: Amplification with reference gene primers provided the estimates of nucleated cell counts. Profiled with immunoSEQ multiplex PCR; TCRdb holds only in-frame clones, not every one. Clone size and the V and J calls come from that table; the DNA yielded D and trimming. This sample has about 33,000 clones, with roughly nine tenths found just once. The sequence came from a woman of 80 years or more with active or convalescent COVID-19. Sequencing was done on a sample of peripheral blood. The chain recombines TRBV7-2 with TRBJ1-1; D possibly corresponds to TRBD1 (5 bases). CDR3 residues: CASSLKVGQNTEAFF. CDR3 DNA sequence: TGTGCCAGCAGCTTAAAAGTTGGACAAAACACTGAAGCTTTCTTT.